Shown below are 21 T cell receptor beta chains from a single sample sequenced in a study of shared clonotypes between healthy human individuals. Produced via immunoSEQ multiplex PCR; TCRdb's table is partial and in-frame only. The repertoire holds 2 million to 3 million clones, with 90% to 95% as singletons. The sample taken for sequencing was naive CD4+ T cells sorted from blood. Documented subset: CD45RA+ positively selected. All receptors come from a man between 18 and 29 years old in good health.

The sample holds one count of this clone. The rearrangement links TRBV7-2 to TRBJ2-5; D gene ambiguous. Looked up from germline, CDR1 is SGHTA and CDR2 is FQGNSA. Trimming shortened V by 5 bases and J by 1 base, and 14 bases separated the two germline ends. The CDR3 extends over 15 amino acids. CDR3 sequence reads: CASSDRELPQETQYF. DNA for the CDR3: TGTGCCAGCAGCGATAGAGAGTTGCCCCAAGAGACCCAGTACTTC.

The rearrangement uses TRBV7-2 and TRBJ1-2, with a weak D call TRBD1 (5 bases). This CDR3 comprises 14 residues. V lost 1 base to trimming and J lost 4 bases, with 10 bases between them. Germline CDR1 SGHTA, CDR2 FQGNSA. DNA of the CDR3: TGTGCCAGCAGCTTAGGGACACTTCTCTATGGCTACACCTTC. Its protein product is CASSLGTLLYGYTF.

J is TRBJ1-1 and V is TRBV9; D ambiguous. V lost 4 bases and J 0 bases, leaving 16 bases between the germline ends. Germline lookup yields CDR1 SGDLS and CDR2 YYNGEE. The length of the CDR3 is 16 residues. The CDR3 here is CASSPSRSSLNTEAFF. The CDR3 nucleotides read TGTGCCAGCAGCCCCTCCAGGAGCAGCTTGAACACTGAAGCTTTCTTT.

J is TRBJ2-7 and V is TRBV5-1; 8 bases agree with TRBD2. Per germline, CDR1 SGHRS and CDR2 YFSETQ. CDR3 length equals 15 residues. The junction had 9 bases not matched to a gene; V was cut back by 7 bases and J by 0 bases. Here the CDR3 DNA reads TGCGCCAGCGGAGTCCTGGGGACTAGCTCCTACGAGCAGTACTTC. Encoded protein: CASGVLGTSSYEQYF.

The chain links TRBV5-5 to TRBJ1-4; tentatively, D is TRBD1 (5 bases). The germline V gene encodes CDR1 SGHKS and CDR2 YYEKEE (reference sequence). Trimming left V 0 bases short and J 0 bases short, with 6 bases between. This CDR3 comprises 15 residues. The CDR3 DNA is TGTGCCAGCAGCTTGGAGGGGTCAACTAATGAAAAACTGTTTTTT. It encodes CASSLEGSTNEKLFF. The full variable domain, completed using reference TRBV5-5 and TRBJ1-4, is DAGVTQSPTHLIKTRGQQVTLRCSPISGHKSVSWYQQVLGQGPQFIFQYYEKEERGRGNFPDRFSARQFPNYSSELNVNALLLGDSALYLCASSLEGSTNEKLFFGSGTQLSVL.

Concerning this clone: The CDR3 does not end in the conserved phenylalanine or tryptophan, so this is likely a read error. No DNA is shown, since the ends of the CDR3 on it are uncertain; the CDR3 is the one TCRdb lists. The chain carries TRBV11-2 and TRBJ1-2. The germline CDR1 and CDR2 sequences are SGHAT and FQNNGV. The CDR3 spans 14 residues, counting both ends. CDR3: CASSLESGLPASGV.

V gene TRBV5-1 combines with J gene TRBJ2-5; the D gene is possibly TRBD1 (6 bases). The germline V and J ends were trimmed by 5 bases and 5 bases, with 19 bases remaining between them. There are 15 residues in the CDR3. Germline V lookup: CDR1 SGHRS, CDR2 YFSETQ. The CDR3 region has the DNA TGCGCCAGCAGGTTCCGGGCCCAGGGGACGGAGACCCAGTACTTC. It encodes CASRFRAQGTETQYF. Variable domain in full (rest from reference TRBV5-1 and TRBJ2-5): KAGVTQTPRYLIKTRGQQVTLSCSPISGHRSVSWYQQTPGQGLQFLFEYFSETQRNKGNFPGRFSGRQFSNSRSEMNVSTLELGDSALYLCASRFRAQGTETQYFGPGTRLLVL.

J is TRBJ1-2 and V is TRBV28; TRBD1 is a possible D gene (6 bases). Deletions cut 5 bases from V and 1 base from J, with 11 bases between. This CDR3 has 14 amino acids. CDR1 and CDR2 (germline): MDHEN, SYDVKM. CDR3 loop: CASSRTDHNYGYTF. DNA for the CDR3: TGTGCCAGCAGTCGGACAGATCATAACTATGGCTACACCTTC.

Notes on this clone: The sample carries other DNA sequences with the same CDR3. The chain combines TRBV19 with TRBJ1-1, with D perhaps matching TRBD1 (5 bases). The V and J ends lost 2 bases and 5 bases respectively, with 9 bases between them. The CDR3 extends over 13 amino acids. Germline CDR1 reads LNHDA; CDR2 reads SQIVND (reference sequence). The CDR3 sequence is CASSIQGGTEAFF. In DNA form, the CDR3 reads TGTGCCAGTAGTATACAGGGCGGGACTGAAGCTTTCTTT. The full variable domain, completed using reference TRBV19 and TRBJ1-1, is DGGITQSPKYLFRKEGQNVTLSCEQNLNHDAMYWYRQDPGQGLRLIYYSQIVNDFQKGDIAEGYSVSREKKESFPLTVTSAQKNPTAFYLCASSIQGGTEAFFGQGTRLTVV.

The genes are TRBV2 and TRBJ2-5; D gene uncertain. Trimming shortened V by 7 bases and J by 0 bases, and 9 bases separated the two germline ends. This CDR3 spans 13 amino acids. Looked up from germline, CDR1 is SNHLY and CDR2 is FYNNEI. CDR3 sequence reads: CASTRDYQETQYF. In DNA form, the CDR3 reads TGTGCCAGCACCAGAGATTACCAAGAGACCCAGTACTTC.

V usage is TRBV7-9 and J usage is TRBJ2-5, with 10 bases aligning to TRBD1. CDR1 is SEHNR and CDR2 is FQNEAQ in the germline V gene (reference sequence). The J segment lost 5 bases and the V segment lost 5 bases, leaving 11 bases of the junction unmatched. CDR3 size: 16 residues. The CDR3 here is CASSRLGTGEGETQYF. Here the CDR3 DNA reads TGTGCCAGCAGCCGCCTCGGGACAGGGGAGGGGGAGACCCAGTACTTC.

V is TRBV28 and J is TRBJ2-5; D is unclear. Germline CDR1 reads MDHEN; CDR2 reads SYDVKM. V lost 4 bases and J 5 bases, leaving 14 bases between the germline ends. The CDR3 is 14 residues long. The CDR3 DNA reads TGTGCCAGCAGTTATTCTCCAGCGAAGGAGACCCAGTACTTC. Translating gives CASSYSPAKETQYF.

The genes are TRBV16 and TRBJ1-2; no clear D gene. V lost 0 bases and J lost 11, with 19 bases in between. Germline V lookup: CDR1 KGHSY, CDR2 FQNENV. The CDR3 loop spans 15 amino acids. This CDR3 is CASSQSRPELERYTF. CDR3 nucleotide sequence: TGTGCCAGCAGCCAATCGAGGCCGGAGCTTGAAAGGTACACCTTC. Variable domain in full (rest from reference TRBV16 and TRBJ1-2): GEEVAQTPKHLVRGEGQKAKLYCAPIKGHSYVFWYQQVLKNEFKFLISFQNENVFDETGMPKERFSAKCLPNSPCSLEIQATKLEDSAVYFCASSQSRPELERYTFGSGTRLTVV.

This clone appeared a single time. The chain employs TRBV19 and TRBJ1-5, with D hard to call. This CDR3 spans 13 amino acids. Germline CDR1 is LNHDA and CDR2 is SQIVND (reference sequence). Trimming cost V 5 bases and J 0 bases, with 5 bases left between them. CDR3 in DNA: TGTGCCAGTAGTTCGGTTAGCAATCAGCCCCAGCATTTT. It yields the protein CASSSVSNQPQHF.

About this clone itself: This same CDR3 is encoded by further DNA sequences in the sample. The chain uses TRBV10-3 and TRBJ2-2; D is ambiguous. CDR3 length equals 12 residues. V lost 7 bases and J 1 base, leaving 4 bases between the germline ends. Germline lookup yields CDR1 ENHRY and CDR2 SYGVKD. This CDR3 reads CAITGNTGELFF. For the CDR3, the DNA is TGTGCCATCACGGGGAACACCGGGGAGCTGTTTTTT.

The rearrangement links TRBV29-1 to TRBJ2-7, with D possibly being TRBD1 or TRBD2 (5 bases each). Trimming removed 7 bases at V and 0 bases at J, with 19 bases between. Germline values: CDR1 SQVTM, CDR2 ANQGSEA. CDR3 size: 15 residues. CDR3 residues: CSAAGAGTNSYEQYF. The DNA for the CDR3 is TGCAGCGCCGCCGGTGCCGGGACCAACTCCTACGAGCAGTACTTC.

The CDR3, as DNA: TGTGCCAGTAGTATGGGGACAGGGGGCGCGGATCGGTTCTATGGCTACACCTTC. It specifies CASSMGTGGADRFYGYTF. V gene TRBV19 combines with J gene TRBJ1-2, with 12 positions matching TRBD1. The germline CDR1 and CDR2 sequences are LNHDA and SQIVND (reference sequence). The V and J ends lost 3 bases and 4 bases, in that order; junction bases with no gene match: 12. The CDR3 has 18 amino acids.

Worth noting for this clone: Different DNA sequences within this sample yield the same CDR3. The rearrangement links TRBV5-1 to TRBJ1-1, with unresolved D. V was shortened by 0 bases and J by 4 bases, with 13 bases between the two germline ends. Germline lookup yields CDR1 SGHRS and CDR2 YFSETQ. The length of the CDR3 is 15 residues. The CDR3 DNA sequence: TGCGCCAGCAGCTTGGCGGGCCCAGGTCGCACTGAAGCTTTCTTT. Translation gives CASSLAGPGRTEAFF.

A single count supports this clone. The CDR3 DNA reads as TGTGCCAGCAAGTATGAGAGCGGGTCCTCCTACAATGAGCAGTTCTTC. The encoded protein is CASKYESGSSYNEQFF. The rearrangement uses TRBV27 and TRBJ2-1; a possible D gene is TRBD2 (6 bases). The CDR3 length is 16 residues. Trimming cost V 7 bases and J 0 bases, with 16 bases left between them. Germline values: CDR1 MNHEY, CDR2 SMNVEV (reference sequence).

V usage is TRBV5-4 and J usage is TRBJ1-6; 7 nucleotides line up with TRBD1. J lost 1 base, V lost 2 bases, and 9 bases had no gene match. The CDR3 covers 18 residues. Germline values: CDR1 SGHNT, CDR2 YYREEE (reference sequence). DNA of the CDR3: TGTGCCAGCAGCTTCGGGGGGACAGTAAAGTCCTATAATTCACCCCTCCACTTT. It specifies CASSFGGTVKSYNSPLHF. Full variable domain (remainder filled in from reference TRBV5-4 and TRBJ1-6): ETGVTQSPTHLIKTRGQQVTLRCSSQSGHNTVSWYQQALGQGPQFIFQYYREEENGRGNFPPRFSGLQFPNYSSELNVNALELDDSALYLCASSFGGTVKSYNSPLHFGNGTRLTVT.

CDR3 residues: CASMRANVLTF. The CDR3 coding sequence is TGTGCCAGCATGAGGGCCAACGTCCTGACTTTC. The rearrangement uses TRBV6-6 and TRBJ2-6; no clear D gene. V was trimmed by 7 bases and J by 5 bases, leaving 3 bases between them. The CDR3 length is 11 residues. Per germline, CDR1 MNHNY and CDR2 SVGAGI (reference sequence).